The clone carrying this TCR beta chain turned up a few times. Its specificity is not known. This CDR3 has 15 residues. Looked up from germline, CDR1 is SGHTA and CDR2 is FQGNSA. V shed 1 base and J shed 3 bases, with 10 bases lying between them. The sample originates from a study of cytomegalovirus exposure and HLA in healthy donors. Study information: HLA-typed donors were the source of about 85 million unique TCRs, which an early data release held.

General observations from the study: Several V segments, TRBV6-2 and TRBV6-3 among them, could not be told apart and were dropped.

The study ran its PCR with 60 Vbeta and 13 Jbeta primers. TCRdb's table, derived via immunoSEQ multiplex PCR, lists solely in-frame clones and lacks some. Among about 140,000 clones, over 75% were seen once, and the ten largest hold roughly 10%. The sample comprised PBMCs. The sequence was obtained from a woman aged 50 to 65 in good health and CMV-seropositive. V is TRBV7-2 and J is TRBJ1-5; D not resolved. In nucleotides, the CDR3 is TGTGCCAGCAGCTTAGGCATCGGGGTCAATCAGCCCCAGCATTTT. Encoded protein: CASSLGIGVNQPQHF.